Listed below are T cell receptor beta chains from one sample, sequenced in a study of blood T cell repertoires in COVID-19. Profiling relied on immunoSEQ multiplex PCR, and the TCRdb table lists in-frame clones only, not all of them. The table lists 240,000 or so clones, more than 75% of them singletons, with more than 6.5% in the top ten. Sequenced material: peripheral blood. The receptors stem from a woman in her sixties or seventies with active or convalescent COVID-19. Each CDR3 is given with its conserved first and last residue. Each record gives: V gene, clone size, D gene, J gene, CDR3 length, CDR3 DNA, CDR3 protein. The D gene is left open where the match is weak. Clone sizes are given selectively: once, few, many, or a class where the clone is expanded.

V gene: TRBV5-8; clone size: few; D gene: -; J gene: TRBJ1-2; CDR3 length: 13; CDR3 DNA: TGTGCCAGCACCTACGAGCCGGGGTATGGCTACACCTTC; CDR3 protein: CASTYEPGYGYTF
V gene: TRBV7-2; clone size: -; D gene: -; J gene: TRBJ1-1; CDR3 length: 12; CDR3 DNA: TGTGCCAGCAGCCTCCAGACATTCGAAGCTTTCTTT; CDR3 protein: CASSLQTFEAFF
V gene: TRBV7-8; clone size: -; D gene: -; J gene: TRBJ2-7; CDR3 length: 14; CDR3 DNA: TGTGCCAGCAGCTTAGCGGACAGCTCCTACGAGCAGTACTTC; CDR3 protein: CASSLADSSYEQYF
V gene: TRBV9; clone size: -; D gene: -; J gene: TRBJ2-5; CDR3 length: 12; CDR3 DNA: TGTGCCAGCAGCGTAGATCTGGAGACCCAGTACTTC; CDR3 protein: CASSVDLETQYF
V gene: TRBV18; clone size: -; D gene: TRBD1; J gene: TRBJ1-4; CDR3 length: 14; CDR3 DNA: TGTGCCAGCTCCCGACAGGGGGCGGGTGAAAAACTGTTTTTT; CDR3 protein: CASSRQGAGEKLFF
V gene: TRBV15; clone size: -; D gene: -; J gene: TRBJ2-7; CDR3 length: 12; CDR3 DNA: TGTGCCACCGGGTCAGGGGTCTACGAGCAGTACTTC; CDR3 protein: CATGSGVYEQYF
V gene: TRBV13; clone size: -; D gene: -; J gene: TRBJ2-7; CDR3 length: 15; CDR3 DNA: TGTGCCAGCAGCGCGGGGACAGCCTCCGGCAACGAGCAGTACTTC; CDR3 protein: CASSAGTASGNEQYF
V gene: TRBV6-2/TRBV6-3; clone size: -; D gene: -; J gene: TRBJ1-2; CDR3 length: 14; CDR3 DNA: TGTGCCAGCAGTGCCGGCGGGCCTCTGGGGGGCTACACCTTC; CDR3 protein: CASSAGGPLGGYTF
V gene: TRBV25-1; clone size: -; D gene: -; J gene: TRBJ2-2; CDR3 length: 14; CDR3 DNA: TGTGCCAGCGCGACGGACGGACTCGGCGGGGAGCTGTTTTTT; CDR3 protein: CASATDGLGGELFF
V gene: TRBV27; clone size: few; D gene: TRBD1; J gene: TRBJ1-5; CDR3 length: 14; CDR3 DNA: TGTGCCAGCGGGACAGGGGGAGTATTGCAGCCCCAGCATTTT; CDR3 protein: CASGTGGVLQPQHF
V gene: TRBV7-9; clone size: -; D gene: TRBD2; J gene: TRBJ2-5; CDR3 length: 16; CDR3 DNA: TGTGCCAGCAGTGGCCCCACCCGGGGGGGTTGGGAGACCCAGTACTTC; CDR3 protein: CASSGPTRGGWETQYF
V gene: TRBV7-6; clone size: -; D gene: -; J gene: TRBJ2-6; CDR3 length: 15; CDR3 DNA: TGTGCCAGCAGCCTTAGAGGCTCTGGGGCCAACGTCCTGACTTTC; CDR3 protein: CASSLRGSGANVLTF
V gene: TRBV11-3; clone size: -; D gene: -; J gene: TRBJ2-2; CDR3 length: 15; CDR3 DNA: TGTGCCAGCAGCTCGACCGGGATCTCCCCCGGGGAGCTGTTTTTT; CDR3 protein: CASSSTGISPGELFF
V gene: TRBV19; clone size: few; D gene: -; J gene: TRBJ1-2; CDR3 length: 14; CDR3 DNA: TGTGCCAGTGGAATGGACACCTCTAACTATGGCTACACCTTC; CDR3 protein: CASGMDTSNYGYTF
V gene: TRBV27; clone size: -; D gene: TRBD1; J gene: TRBJ1-6; CDR3 length: 20; CDR3 DNA: TGTGCCAGCAGTTTTTACGGAGACAGGGGGTCCTACGGGCTCAATTCACCCCTCCACTTT; CDR3 protein: CASSFYGDRGSYGLNSPLHF
V gene: TRBV7-2; clone size: -; D gene: TRBD2; J gene: TRBJ2-3; CDR3 length: 15; CDR3 DNA: TGTGCCAGCAGCTTAGTAGCGGGGGTCACAGATACGCAGTATTTT; CDR3 protein: CASSLVAGVTDTQYF
V gene: TRBV2; clone size: -; D gene: -; J gene: TRBJ1-5; CDR3 length: 13; CDR3 DNA: TGTGCCAGCAGGAGGGAGGGCAATCAGCCCCAGCATTTT; CDR3 protein: CASRREGNQPQHF
V gene: TRBV2; clone size: -; D gene: TRBD1; J gene: TRBJ1-5; CDR3 length: 15; CDR3 DNA: TGTGCCAGCAGTGGACAGGGGTTGGGCAATCAGCCCCAGCATTTT; CDR3 protein: CASSGQGLGNQPQHF
V gene: TRBV18; clone size: -; D gene: -; J gene: TRBJ1-1; CDR3 length: 17; CDR3 DNA: TGTGCCAGCTCACCAGCCGGTTCGAGGAGTAGGGAGGCTGAAGCTTTCTTT; CDR3 protein: CASSPAGSRSREAEAFF
V gene: TRBV5-1; clone size: -; D gene: TRBD1; J gene: TRBJ1-5; CDR3 length: 15; CDR3 DNA: TGCGCCAGCAGCTTAGGGGCAGGGGGGAATCAGCCCCAGCATTTT; CDR3 protein: CASSLGAGGNQPQHF
V gene: TRBV24-1; clone size: -; D gene: TRBD1; J gene: TRBJ1-2; CDR3 length: 12; CDR3 DNA: TGTGCCACCAGTGCAGGGGGCGATGGCTACACCTTC; CDR3 protein: CATSAGGDGYTF
V gene: TRBV10-3; clone size: once; D gene: TRBD1; J gene: TRBJ2-2; CDR3 length: 21; CDR3 DNA: TGTGCCATCAGTGAGTCGACGATGGGGACAGGAAAGGGTTCTGACACCGGGGAGCTGTTTTTT; CDR3 protein: CAISESTMGTGKGSDTGELFF
V gene: TRBV3-1/TRBV3-2; clone size: -; D gene: TRBD1; J gene: TRBJ2-6; CDR3 length: 15; CDR3 DNA: TGTGCCAGCAGCCTACAACAGGGGTGGGCCAACGTCCTGACTTTC; CDR3 protein: CASSLQQGWANVLTF
V gene: TRBV7-9; clone size: -; D gene: -; J gene: TRBJ1-1; CDR3 length: 13; CDR3 DNA: TGTGCCAGCAGTTCTAGCTTGAACACTGAAGCTTTCTTT; CDR3 protein: CASSSSLNTEAFF
V gene: TRBV19; clone size: -; D gene: TRBD1; J gene: TRBJ1-1; CDR3 length: 15; CDR3 DNA: TGTGCCAGTAGTAAGACAGGGGCGATGAACACTGAAGCTTTCTTT; CDR3 protein: CASSKTGAMNTEAFF
V gene: TRBV2; clone size: -; D gene: -; J gene: TRBJ2-7; CDR3 length: 14; CDR3 DNA: TGTGCCAGCCAGGTAGGAGGGGGCCTCTACGAGCAGTACTTC; CDR3 protein: CASQVGGGLYEQYF
V gene: TRBV5-1; clone size: few; D gene: TRBD1; J gene: TRBJ1-1; CDR3 length: 13; CDR3 DNA: TGCGCCAGCAGCTCGGACAGGGCCACTGAAGCTTTCTTT; CDR3 protein: CASSSDRATEAFF
V gene: TRBV5-6; clone size: -; D gene: TRBD1; J gene: TRBJ2-7; CDR3 length: 13; CDR3 DNA: TGTGCCAGCAGACAGACAGGGGGCGGCGAGCAGTACTTC; CDR3 protein: CASRQTGGGEQYF
V gene: TRBV7-2; clone size: -; D gene: -; J gene: TRBJ2-1; CDR3 length: 15; CDR3 DNA: TGTGCCAGCAGCTTAGACTACTTCTCTTCGAATGAGCAGTTCTTC; CDR3 protein: CASSLDYFSSNEQFF
V gene: TRBV19; clone size: -; D gene: TRBD2; J gene: TRBJ2-3; CDR3 length: 15; CDR3 DNA: TGTGCCAGTAGCGGGGGGGCGGGACGCACAGATACGCAGTATTTT; CDR3 protein: CASSGGAGRTDTQYF
V gene: TRBV18; clone size: -; D gene: TRBD2; J gene: TRBJ2-2; CDR3 length: 17; CDR3 DNA: TGTGCCAGCTCTCCGATAAGCGGGGGGCCGAACACCGGGGAGCTGTTTTTT; CDR3 protein: CASSPISGGPNTGELFF
V gene: TRBV6-6; clone size: -; D gene: -; J gene: TRBJ1-3; CDR3 length: 14; CDR3 DNA: TGTGCCAGCAGTTATCCGGGAGGGGATCTCACCATATATTTT; CDR3 protein: CASSYPGGDLTIYF
V gene: TRBV19; clone size: -; D gene: -; J gene: TRBJ1-4; CDR3 length: 14; CDR3 DNA: TGTGCCAGTAGGGGAACCAGGGGCCATGAAAAACTGTTTTTT; CDR3 protein: CASRGTRGHEKLFF
V gene: TRBV7-2; clone size: -; D gene: TRBD1; J gene: TRBJ1-5; CDR3 length: 14; CDR3 DNA: TGTGCCAGCAGGCCGACAGGGAACAATCAGCCCCAGCATTTT; CDR3 protein: CASRPTGNNQPQHF
V gene: TRBV24-1; clone size: -; D gene: TRBD1; J gene: TRBJ2-1; CDR3 length: 16; CDR3 DNA: TGTGCCACCAGTGATCGCGGGACAGGGGGAATCAATGAGCAGTTCTTC; CDR3 protein: CATSDRGTGGINEQFF
V gene: TRBV7-2; clone size: -; D gene: TRBD1; J gene: TRBJ1-1; CDR3 length: 14; CDR3 DNA: TGTGCCAGCAGCTTGGACAGGGGGCGGACTGAAGCTTTCTTT; CDR3 protein: CASSLDRGRTEAFF
V gene: TRBV9; clone size: -; D gene: -; J gene: TRBJ1-5; CDR3 length: 15; CDR3 DNA: TGTGCCAGCAGCCCATCCGGGAGGAGCAATCAGCCCCAGCATTTT; CDR3 protein: CASSPSGRSNQPQHF
V gene: TRBV4-2; clone size: -; D gene: -; J gene: TRBJ2-3; CDR3 length: 13; CDR3 DNA: TGTGCCAGCAGCCGGGCCCTGCGAGATACGCAGTATTTT; CDR3 protein: CASSRALRDTQYF
V gene: TRBV19; clone size: -; D gene: -; J gene: TRBJ1-1; CDR3 length: 15; CDR3 DNA: TGTGCCAGTAGTATAAAGTTCTCGGGAGTACCTGAAGCTTTCTTT; CDR3 protein: CASSIKFSGVPEAFF
V gene: TRBV5-1; clone size: -; D gene: -; J gene: TRBJ1-2; CDR3 length: 13; CDR3 DNA: TGCGCCAGCAGCTCTAGCAGTAACTATGGCTACACCTTC; CDR3 protein: CASSSSSNYGYTF
V gene: TRBV7-2; clone size: -; D gene: -; J gene: TRBJ1-1; CDR3 length: 14; CDR3 DNA: TGTGCCAGCAGCAGAGAGGTTTTCAACACTGAAGCTTTCTTT; CDR3 protein: CASSREVFNTEAFF
V gene: TRBV19; clone size: -; D gene: -; J gene: TRBJ2-7; CDR3 length: 13; CDR3 DNA: TGTGCCAGTAGTAAATTACAGGGCTACGAGCAGTACTTC; CDR3 protein: CASSKLQGYEQYF
V gene: TRBV18; clone size: -; D gene: TRBD1; J gene: TRBJ1-5; CDR3 length: 18; CDR3 DNA: TGTGCCAGCTCACCACGGAGGACCGGGACAGGGGACCATCAGCCCCAGCATTTT; CDR3 protein: CASSPRRTGTGDHQPQHF
V gene: TRBV28; clone size: few; D gene: -; J gene: TRBJ1-3; CDR3 length: 16; CDR3 DNA: TGTGCCAGCAGTTCCCCAGGGGAGCGCGCTGGAAACACCATATATTTT; CDR3 protein: CASSSPGERAGNTIYF
V gene: TRBV5-1; clone size: few; D gene: TRBD1; J gene: TRBJ1-2; CDR3 length: 15; CDR3 DNA: TGCGCCAGCAGCTCCCCGACAGGGGGGGTCGAGGGCTACACCTTC; CDR3 protein: CASSSPTGGVEGYTF
V gene: TRBV7-2; clone size: -; D gene: TRBD1; J gene: TRBJ1-4; CDR3 length: 15; CDR3 DNA: TGTGCCAGCAGCGCATACAGGGGCCCTAATGAAAAACTGTTTTTT; CDR3 protein: CASSAYRGPNEKLFF
V gene: TRBV18; clone size: -; D gene: -; J gene: TRBJ2-1; CDR3 length: 14; CDR3 DNA: TGTGCCAGCTCAGTCCTTACAGGGCAGGATGAGCAGTTCTTC; CDR3 protein: CASSVLTGQDEQFF
V gene: TRBV29-1; clone size: -; D gene: -; J gene: TRBJ1-1; CDR3 length: 14; CDR3 DNA: TGCAGCGTTTCCCGTGGGGGGGACGACACTGAAGCTTTCTTT; CDR3 protein: CSVSRGGDDTEAFF
V gene: TRBV25-1; clone size: -; D gene: -; J gene: TRBJ2-7; CDR3 length: 11; CDR3 DNA: TGTGCCAGCAGTGAACAGTTCGAGCAGTACTTC; CDR3 protein: CASSEQFEQYF
V gene: TRBV5-1; clone size: -; D gene: -; J gene: TRBJ1-2; CDR3 length: 13; CDR3 DNA: TGCGCCAGCAGCTTGGGACAGGCTTCTGGCTACACCTTC; CDR3 protein: CASSLGQASGYTF
V gene: TRBV18; clone size: -; D gene: TRBD1; J gene: TRBJ2-5; CDR3 length: 15; CDR3 DNA: TGTGCCAGCTCACCCTCCGGGACAGGGAGGGAGACCCAGTACTTC; CDR3 protein: CASSPSGTGRETQYF
V gene: TRBV7-9; clone size: -; D gene: -; J gene: TRBJ2-2; CDR3 length: 13; CDR3 DNA: TGTGCCAGCAGCTTGCCACTTACCGGGGAGCTGTTTTTT; CDR3 protein: CASSLPLTGELFF
V gene: TRBV10-1; clone size: once; D gene: -; J gene: TRBJ1-1; CDR3 length: 13; CDR3 DNA: TGCGCCAGCAGTGGACAGTCGAACACTGAAGCTTTCTTT; CDR3 protein: CASSGQSNTEAFF
V gene: TRBV29-1; clone size: -; D gene: TRBD1; J gene: TRBJ1-2; CDR3 length: 11; CDR3 DNA: TGCAGCGGGCAGGGGGCAGGGGGCTACACCTTC; CDR3 protein: CSGQGAGGYTF
V gene: TRBV4-2; clone size: -; D gene: -; J gene: TRBJ1-1; CDR3 length: 17; CDR3 DNA: TGTGCCAGCAGCCAAGGCGGCTCCTCGATCGATTTCACTGAAGCTTTCTTT; CDR3 protein: CASSQGGSSIDFTEAFF
V gene: TRBV3-1/TRBV3-2; clone size: -; D gene: TRBD1; J gene: TRBJ1-1; CDR3 length: 14; CDR3 DNA: TGTGCCAGCAGCCTCGGACAGGGAAGAACTGAAGCTTTCTTT; CDR3 protein: CASSLGQGRTEAFF
V gene: TRBV6-2/TRBV6-3; clone size: -; D gene: -; J gene: TRBJ1-2; CDR3 length: 16; CDR3 DNA: TGTGCCAGCAGTTACGTCGGCGGGAAGGATAACTATGGCTACACCTTC; CDR3 protein: CASSYVGGKDNYGYTF
V gene: TRBV4-1; clone size: -; D gene: -; J gene: TRBJ1-2; CDR3 length: 15; CDR3 DNA: TGCGCCAGCAGCCAAGAAGAATCCTCTCAGGGAGGCTACACCTTC; CDR3 protein: CASSQEESSQGGYTF